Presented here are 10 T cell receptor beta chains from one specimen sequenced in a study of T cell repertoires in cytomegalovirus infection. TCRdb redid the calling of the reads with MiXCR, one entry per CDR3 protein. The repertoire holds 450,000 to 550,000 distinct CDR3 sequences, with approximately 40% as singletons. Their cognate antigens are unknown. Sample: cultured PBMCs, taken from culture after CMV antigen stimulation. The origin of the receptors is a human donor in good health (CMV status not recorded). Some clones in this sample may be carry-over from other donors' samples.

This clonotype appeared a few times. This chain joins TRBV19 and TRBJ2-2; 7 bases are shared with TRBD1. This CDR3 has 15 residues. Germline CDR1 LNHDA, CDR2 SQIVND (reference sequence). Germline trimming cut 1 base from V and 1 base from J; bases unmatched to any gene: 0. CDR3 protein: CASSIGQGNTGELFF. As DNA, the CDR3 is TGTGCCAGTAGTATAGGACAGGGGAACACCGGGGAGCTGTTTTTT.

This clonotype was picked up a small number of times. The CDR3, as DNA: TGTGCCAGCAGTTTTTCAGGGCCCCCTTCATACAATGAGCAGTTCTTC. Translation: CASSFSGPPSYNEQFF. The V call is TRBV27, the J call TRBJ2-1; D is possibly TRBD1 (5 bases). The V end was cut by 3 bases, the J end by 4 bases, with 16 bases between. There are 16 residues in the CDR3. CDR1 is MNHEY, CDR2 SMNVEV, per germline (reference sequence).

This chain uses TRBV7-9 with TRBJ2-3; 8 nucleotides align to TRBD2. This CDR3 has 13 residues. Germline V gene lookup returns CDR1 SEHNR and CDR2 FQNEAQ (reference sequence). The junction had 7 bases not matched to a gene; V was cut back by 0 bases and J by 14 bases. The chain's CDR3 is CASSLALGTSLYF. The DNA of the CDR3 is TGTGCCAGCAGCTTAGCGCTTGGGACTAGTTTGTATTTT.

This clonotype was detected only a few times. For the CDR3, the DNA is TGTGCCAGCAGCCCAACCAGGGGCCCCCTGGCGGGACACATTCAGTACTTC. Translated: CASSPTRGPLAGHIQYF. The chain carries TRBV7-9 and TRBJ2-4; D possibly matches TRBD1 or TRBD2 (6 bases each). CDR1 and CDR2 from the germline V gene are SEHNR and FQNEAQ (reference sequence). The CDR3 is 17 amino acids. Between the trimmed V and J ends, which lost 5 bases and 8 bases, there was a span of 25 bases.

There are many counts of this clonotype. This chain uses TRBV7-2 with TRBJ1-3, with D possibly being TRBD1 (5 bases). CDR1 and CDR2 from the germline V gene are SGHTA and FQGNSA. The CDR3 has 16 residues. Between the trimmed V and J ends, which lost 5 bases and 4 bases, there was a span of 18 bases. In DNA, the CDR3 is TGTGCCAGCAGCCCCGACGGTTCCAGGGCGGGAAACACCATATATTTT. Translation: CASSPDGSRAGNTIYF.

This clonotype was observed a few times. CDR3: CASSPVATVSYEQYF. The CDR3 region has the DNA TGTGCCAGCAGCCCAGTGGCTACAGTTTCCTACGAGCAGTACTTC. The chain couples TRBV7-2 to TRBJ2-7, with unresolved D. Germline V gene sequence: CDR1 SGHTA, CDR2 FQGNSA. Trimming removed 5 bases from V and 1 base from J, with 15 bases in between. There are 15 residues in the CDR3. The variable domain in full, with the rest retrieved from reference TRBV7-2 and TRBJ2-7, is GAGVSQSPSNKVTEKGKDVELRCDPISGHTALYWYRQSLGQGLEFLIYFQGNSAPDKSGLPSDRFSAERTGGSVSTLTIQRTQQEDSAVYLCASSPVATVSYEQYFGPGTRLTVT.

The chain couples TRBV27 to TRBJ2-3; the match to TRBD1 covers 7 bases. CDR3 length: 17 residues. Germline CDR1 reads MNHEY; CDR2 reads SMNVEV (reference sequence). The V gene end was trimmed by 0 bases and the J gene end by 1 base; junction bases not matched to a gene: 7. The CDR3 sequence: CASSLSAEGAGTDTQYF. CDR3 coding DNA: TGTGCCAGCAGTTTATCGGCCGAGGGGGCCGGCACAGATACGCAGTATTTT.

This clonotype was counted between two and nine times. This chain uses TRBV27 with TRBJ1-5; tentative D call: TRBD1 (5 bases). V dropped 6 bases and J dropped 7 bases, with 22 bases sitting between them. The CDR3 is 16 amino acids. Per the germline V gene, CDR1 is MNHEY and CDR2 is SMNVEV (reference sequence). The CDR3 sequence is CASRLNHARVGQPQHF. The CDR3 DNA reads TGTGCCAGCAGGCTAAACCACGCCAGGGTCGGACAGCCCCAGCATTTT.

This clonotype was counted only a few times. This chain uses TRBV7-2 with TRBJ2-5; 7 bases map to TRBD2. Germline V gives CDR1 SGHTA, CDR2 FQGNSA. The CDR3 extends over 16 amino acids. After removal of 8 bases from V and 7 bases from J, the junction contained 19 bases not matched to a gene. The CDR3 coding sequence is TGTGCCAGCGCCAGCTGGGGAGGGCAGGGTATGGTGACCCAGTACTTC. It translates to CASASWGGQGMVTQYF.

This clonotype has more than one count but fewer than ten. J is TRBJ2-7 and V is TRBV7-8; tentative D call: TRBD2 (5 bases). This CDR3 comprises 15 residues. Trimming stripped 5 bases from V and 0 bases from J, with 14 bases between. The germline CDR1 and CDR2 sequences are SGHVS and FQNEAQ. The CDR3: CASSPLRAVSYEQYF. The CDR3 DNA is TGTGCCAGCAGCCCATTGCGGGCCGTCTCCTACGAGCAGTACTTC.